The sequence of this TCR beta chain was determined in a study of T cell responses to AZD1222 COVID-19 vaccine. Overall study findings and caveats: Clonal diversity may have been underestimated, and the donors were mostly white British, with more females than males.

Profiled with immunoSEQ multiplex PCR; TCRdb holds only in-frame clones, not every one. This table holds over 80,000 clones, roughly nine tenths found once. CDR1 is DFQATT and CDR2 is SNEGSKA in the germline V gene (reference sequence). The CDR3 is 16 residues long. V was pared by 3 bases and J by 0 bases, with 8 bases of the junction left unmatched. Concerning this clone itself: Its matching antigen is unknown.

The clonotype comes from an adult in good health. Specimen: peripheral blood, collected on day 0 of AZD1222 vaccination. The rearrangement joins TRBV20-1 to TRBJ2-5, with 9 bases matching TRBD2. The CDR3 coding sequence is TGCAGTGCTAGTTCCGCGCTAGCGGGAAACCAAGAGACCCAGTACTTC. Its translation is CSASSALAGNQETQYF.